These T cell receptor beta chains were read from a single sample in a study of T cell changes during pregnancy in multiple sclerosis. Clones were read by immunoSEQ multiplex PCR, and TCRdb kept only the in-frame ones, dropping some. This table holds some 97,000 clones, about 92% found once. Specimen: peripheral blood, collected after pregnancy. The receptors were gathered from a female donor with multiple sclerosis, enrolled in a pregnancy study. The CDR3 runs from the conserved cysteine through the conserved F or W. D genes are given only for firm matches. Rows may omit the clone size; those that give it use once, few, many or a size class.

j_call: TRBJ1-2
v_call: TRBV9
d_call: -
clone_size: -
cdr3_aa: CASSVDVGTGYTF
cdr3_nt: TGTGCCAGCAGCGTAGACGTTGGCACTGGCTACACCTTC

j_call: TRBJ1-4
v_call: TRBV19
d_call: -
clone_size: -
cdr3_aa: CASSIVREGTNEKLFF
cdr3_nt: TGTGCCAGTAGTATTGTTCGGGAAGGCACTAATGAAAAACTGTTTTTT

j_call: TRBJ2-7
v_call: TRBV5-7
d_call: -
clone_size: -
cdr3_aa: CASSLKGGGPKHRYF
cdr3_nt: TGTGCCAGCAGCTTGAAGGGGGGGGGTCCTAAGCACAGGTACTTC

j_call: TRBJ2-1
v_call: TRBV6-5
d_call: TRBD2
clone_size: -
cdr3_aa: CASSYQGLADEQFF
cdr3_nt: TGTGCCAGCAGTTACCAGGGACTAGCAGATGAGCAGTTCTTC

j_call: TRBJ1-1
v_call: TRBV5-1
d_call: -
clone_size: -
cdr3_aa: CASSLGGEGEAFF
cdr3_nt: TGCGCCAGCAGCTTGGGGGGGGAGGGTGAAGCTTTCTTT

j_call: TRBJ2-7
v_call: TRBV4-2
d_call: TRBD1
clone_size: -
cdr3_aa: CASSQDLGVGDRGRGRLYEQYF
cdr3_nt: TGTGCCAGCAGCCAAGATCTAGGGGTGGGGGACAGGGGTCGCGGGAGGCTTTACGAGCAGTACTTC

j_call: TRBJ1-2
v_call: TRBV28
d_call: TRBD1
clone_size: -
cdr3_aa: CASSQTGLYGYTF
cdr3_nt: TGTGCCAGCAGTCAGACAGGGCTTTATGGCTACACCTTC

j_call: TRBJ2-5
v_call: TRBV9
d_call: -
clone_size: -
cdr3_aa: CASSGLGRRETQYF
cdr3_nt: TGTGCCAGCAGCGGCCTAGGGAGACGGGAGACCCAGTACTTC

j_call: TRBJ2-2
v_call: TRBV21-1
d_call: -
clone_size: -
cdr3_aa: CASRRQRGAPNTGELFF
cdr3_nt: TGTGCCAGCAGGCGCCAGCGGGGTGCCCCGAACACCGGGGAGCTGTTTTTT

j_call: TRBJ2-5
v_call: TRBV5-1
d_call: -
clone_size: -
cdr3_aa: CASSRGQLETQYF
cdr3_nt: TGCGCCAGCAGCCGCGGACAGTTGGAGACCCAGTACTTC

j_call: TRBJ2-7
v_call: TRBV28
d_call: -
clone_size: -
cdr3_aa: CATRTEVSYEQYF
cdr3_nt: TGTGCCACCAGGACAGAAGTTTCCTACGAGCAGTACTTC

j_call: TRBJ2-5
v_call: TRBV5-1
d_call: -
clone_size: -
cdr3_aa: CASSLAATARSETQYF
cdr3_nt: TGCGCCAGCAGCTTGGCCGCGACAGCCAGATCAGAGACCCAGTACTTC

j_call: TRBJ1-4
v_call: TRBV28
d_call: TRBD1
clone_size: -
cdr3_aa: CASSFFGSGTGSNEKLFF
cdr3_nt: TGTGCCAGCAGTTTTTTTGGCTCCGGGACAGGGTCTAATGAAAAACTGTTTTTT

j_call: TRBJ2-2
v_call: TRBV7-3
d_call: TRBD2
clone_size: -
cdr3_aa: CASSLSGSASGELFF
cdr3_nt: TGTGCCAGCAGTCTTAGCGGGAGTGCGTCCGGGGAGCTGTTTTTT

j_call: TRBJ1-5
v_call: TRBV9
d_call: -
clone_size: -
cdr3_aa: CASSVAGGPNQPQHF
cdr3_nt: TGTGCCAGCAGCGTAGCTGGGGGCCCCAATCAGCCCCAGCATTTT

j_call: TRBJ2-5
v_call: TRBV5-6
d_call: TRBD2
clone_size: -
cdr3_aa: CASRPLAGGETQYF
cdr3_nt: TGTGCCAGCAGACCCCTAGCGGGCGGGGAGACCCAGTACTTC

j_call: TRBJ2-5
v_call: TRBV5-4
d_call: -
clone_size: -
cdr3_aa: CASSLPPRETQYF
cdr3_nt: TGTGCCAGCAGCCTTCCCCCGAGAGAGACCCAGTACTTC

j_call: TRBJ2-5
v_call: TRBV29-1
d_call: TRBD1
clone_size: -
cdr3_aa: CSVEPGQGRVTQYF
cdr3_nt: TGCAGCGTTGAACCGGGACAGGGTCGAGTGACCCAGTACTTC

j_call: TRBJ1-2
v_call: TRBV7-2
d_call: -
clone_size: once
cdr3_aa: CASSLGRGAGGYTF
cdr3_nt: TGTGCCAGCAGCTTAGGCCGGGGGGCTGGAGGCTACACCTTC

j_call: TRBJ2-3
v_call: TRBV10-3
d_call: TRBD2
clone_size: -
cdr3_aa: CAITPRGLAYTDTQYF
cdr3_nt: TGTGCCATAACCCCGAGGGGACTAGCGTACACAGATACGCAGTATTTT

j_call: TRBJ2-7
v_call: TRBV11-1
d_call: -
clone_size: -
cdr3_aa: CASSGDWHEQYF
cdr3_nt: TGTGCCAGCTCGGGGGACTGGCACGAGCAGTACTTC

j_call: TRBJ2-1
v_call: TRBV5-1
d_call: TRBD2
clone_size: -
cdr3_aa: CASSFGTSGYNEQFF
cdr3_nt: TGCGCCAGCAGCTTTGGGACTAGCGGCTACAATGAGCAGTTCTTC

j_call: TRBJ2-7
v_call: TRBV18
d_call: -
clone_size: -
cdr3_aa: CASSPSTIYEQYF
cdr3_nt: TGTGCCAGCTCACCATCTACTATCTACGAGCAGTACTTC